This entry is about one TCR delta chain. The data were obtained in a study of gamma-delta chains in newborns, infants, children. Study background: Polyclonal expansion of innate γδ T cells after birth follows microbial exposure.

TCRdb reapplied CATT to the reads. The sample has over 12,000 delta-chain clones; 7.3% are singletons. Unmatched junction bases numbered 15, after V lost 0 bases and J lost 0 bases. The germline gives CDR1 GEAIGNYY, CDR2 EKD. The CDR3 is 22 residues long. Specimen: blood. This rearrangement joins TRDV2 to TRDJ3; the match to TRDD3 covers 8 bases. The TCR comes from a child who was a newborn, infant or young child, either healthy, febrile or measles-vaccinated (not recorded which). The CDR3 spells CACDTWDTQIGVSSWDTRQMFF. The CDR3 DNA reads TGTGCCTGTGACACCTGGGATACGCAAATAGGCGTGAGCTCCTGGGACACCCGACAGATGTTTTTC.